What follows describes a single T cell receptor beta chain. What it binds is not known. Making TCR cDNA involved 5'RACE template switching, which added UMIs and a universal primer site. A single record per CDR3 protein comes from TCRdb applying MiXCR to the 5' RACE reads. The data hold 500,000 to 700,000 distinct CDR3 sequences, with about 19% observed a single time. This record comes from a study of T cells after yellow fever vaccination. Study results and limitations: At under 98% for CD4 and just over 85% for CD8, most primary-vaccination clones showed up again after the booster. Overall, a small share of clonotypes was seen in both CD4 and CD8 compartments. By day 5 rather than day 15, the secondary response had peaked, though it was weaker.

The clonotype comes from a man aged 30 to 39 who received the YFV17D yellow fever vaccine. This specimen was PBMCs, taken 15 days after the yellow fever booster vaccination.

The CDR3 region is CASSFERASTDTQYF. The CDR3 nucleotides read TGCGCCAGCAGCTTCGAGCGGGCCAGCACAGATACGCAGTATTTT. This chain connects TRBV5-1 to TRBJ2-3; TRBD2 might be the D (6 bases). Germline assignment: CDR1 SGHRS and CDR2 YFSETQ. The CDR3 sequence is 15 residues long. The V gene lost 2 bases and the J gene lost 0 bases, with 10 bases spanning the gap.